This is a list of T cell receptor beta chains from one sample in a study of cytomegalovirus exposure and HLA in healthy donors. Assay used: immunoSEQ multiplex PCR; TCRdb lists only in-frame clones, some missing. This table has over 70,000 clones, around 94% appearing once. Sequencing used PBMCs. The receptor source for this set is a woman aged 18-35 years in good health and CMV-seronegative. CDR3s include the opening cysteine and the closing phenylalanine or tryptophan. The size field is filled for only some rows; it gives once, few, many or a size class.

size: NA; V: TRBV5-4; CDR3: CASSLSGPTYNEQFF
size: NA; V: TRBV27; CDR3: CASTSGQQFDYGYTF
size: NA; V: TRBV7-3; CDR3: CASSQTKTSGGLYSYNEQFF
size: few; V: TRBV18; CDR3: CASSPSGQGPRQYF
size: few; V: TRBV9; CDR3: CASSAGQGLNQPQHF
size: NA; V: TRBV7-2; CDR3: CASSITGGNTGELFF
size: NA; V: TRBV11-2; CDR3: CASSLGTGTGEQYF
size: NA; V: TRBV5-6; CDR3: CASSYGQGVRSEAFF
size: NA; V: TRBV9; CDR3: CASSLTGYGVYGYTF
size: NA; V: TRBV2; CDR3: CASKETGGPGELFF
size: NA; V: TRBV9; CDR3: CASSSGGIYSPLHF
size: NA; V: TRBV7-6; CDR3: CASSASGEQGEQFF
size: NA; V: TRBV14; CDR3: CASSVLGGPTGNTIYF
size: NA; V: TRBV11-2; CDR3: CASSRLSYEQYF
size: NA; V: TRBV27; CDR3: CASSLWRNQPQHF
size: few; V: TRBV7-2; CDR3: CASSSGLTGTDTQYF
size: once; V: TRBV4-1; CDR3: CASSQGGAGGRRKNIQYF
size: NA; V: TRBV28; CDR3: CASSSRGEYTEAFF
size: NA; V: TRBV27; CDR3: CASSPWTGGAHQPQHF
size: NA; V: TRBV29-1; CDR3: CSADRQRGTDTQYF
size: NA; V: TRBV19; CDR3: CAVAGFGYTF
size: once; V: TRBV29-1; CDR3: CSVHTTGRGITEAFF
size: NA; V: TRBV28; CDR3: CASRGQGAAGELFF
size: NA; V: TRBV19; CDR3: CASRMIAGFTGELFF
size: NA; V: TRBV10-3; CDR3: CAISDPGGARGGYTF
size: NA; V: TRBV5-1; CDR3: CASSLGQGAINYGYTF
size: NA; V: TRBV19; CDR3: CATQRENTEAFF
size: NA; V: TRBV7-3; CDR3: CASSLDRFQPQHF
size: NA; V: TRBV30; CDR3: CAWSAYRGQLDTIYF
size: NA; V: TRBV27; CDR3: CASNPGRGTGELFF
size: NA; V: TRBV27; CDR3: CASSPRTSGGAGDYNEQFF
size: NA; V: TRBV28; CDR3: CASSDPRQSANYGYTF
size: NA; V: TRBV5-1; CDR3: CASSWGDRIYYGYTF
size: NA; V: TRBV5-4; CDR3: CASSLTVSGGGYTF
size: NA; V: TRBV11-2; CDR3: CASSPRLVEETQYF
size: NA; V: TRBV6-5; CDR3: CASSYNSVREQYF
size: NA; V: TRBV9; CDR3: CASSVITARGGEQFF
size: NA; V: TRBV19; CDR3: CASRRNREDGYTF
size: NA; V: TRBV5-5; CDR3: CASSQTGGRQPQHF
size: NA; V: TRBV6-5; CDR3: CASRRGYSNQPQHF
size: once; V: TRBV2; CDR3: CASGGEFEAFF
size: NA; V: TRBV7-2; CDR3: CASSILAGGNHEQYF
size: NA; V: TRBV9; CDR3: CASSVGQGGTDTQYF
size: once; V: TRBV29-1; CDR3: CSVGGQGSEQYF
size: NA; V: TRBV28; CDR3: CASSLGGGGYGSSYNEQFF
size: once; V: TRBV2; CDR3: CASSERQVVAGELFF
size: NA; V: TRBV7-6; CDR3: CASSLGRRGGLLDTQYF
size: NA; V: TRBV20-1; CDR3: CSASLNYGYTF
size: NA; V: TRBV5-1; CDR3: CASSPTPGSDTQYF
size: NA; V: TRBV4-1; CDR3: CASSQPRGRINGYTF